This T cell receptor (beta chain) was found in a study of shared clonotypes between healthy human individuals. The wider study: The people who gave samples were two women and a few men aged 18 to 49.

The CDR3 length is 14 residues. Germline lookup yields CDR1 MGHRA and CDR2 YSYEKL. The V and J ends lost 1 base and 5 bases respectively, with 12 bases between them. This table comes from immunoSEQ multiplex PCR, and its TCRdb copy is limited to in-frame clones, with some not included. This repertoire shows 2 million to 2.5 million clones, around 95% found once; its top ten account for over 0.1%. The V call is TRBV4-1, the J call TRBJ2-7; D perhaps matches TRBD1 (5 bases). Sequencing was done on a sample of naive CD4+ T cells sorted from blood. As for subset: CD45RA+ positively selected. The receptor comes from a man between 18 and 29 years old in good health. In DNA form, the CDR3 reads TGCGCCAGCAGCCAAGGGGCCAGGGCGAACGAGCAGTACTTC. Encoded protein: CASSQGARANEQYF.